Shown below are 25 T cell receptor beta chains from a single sample sequenced in a study of blood T cell repertoires in COVID-19. Data came from immunoSEQ multiplex PCR; TCRdb stores just in-frame clones and leaves some out. This table holds approximately 220,000 clones, roughly four fifths found once. Sequenced input: peripheral blood. The receptors shown here come from a woman aged 55-70 years with acute or convalescent COVID-19.

DNA of the CDR3: TGCGCCAGCAGTCAATTTTGGCCTTCCGGGAGAGAGAGCAATCAGCCCCAGCATTTT. It specifies CASSQFWPSGRESNQPQHF. The chain uses TRBV23-1 and TRBJ1-5; D call uncertain. TRBV23-1 is filed as an ORF, its function uncertain. This CDR3 has 19 amino acids. The V end lost 1 base, the J end lost 1 base, and 20 bases lay between the germline ends.

The chain is built from TRBV11-2 and TRBJ2-2, with 8 bases fitting TRBD2. Losses at the gene ends were 1 base for V and 5 bases for J; bases not matched to a gene: 9. This CDR3 spans 17 amino acids. The germline CDR1 and CDR2 sequences are SGHAT and FQNNGV. DNA for the CDR3: TGTGCCAGCAGCTTAGGTCGTCCGGCGGGGGGAACCGGGGAGCTGTTTTTT. It codes for CASSLGRPAGGTGELFF.

The V and J genes are TRBV28 and TRBJ2-5; a possible D gene is TRBD2 (6 bases). In germline, CDR1 is MDHEN, CDR2 SYDVKM. The ends were cut back, 5 bases at V and 5 bases at J, with 15 bases in the middle. This CDR3 spans 14 amino acids. Here the CDR3 reads CASSTPTGVETQYF. The CDR3 DNA is TGTGCCAGCAGTACCCCCACGGGGGTGGAGACCCAGTACTTC. The full variable domain, with the rest looked up from reference TRBV28 and TRBJ2-5, is DVKVTQSSRYLVKRTGEKVFLECVQDMDHENMFWYRQDPGLGLRLIYFSYDVKMKEKGDIPEGYSVSREKKERFSLILESASTNQTSMYLCASSTPTGVETQYFGPGTRLLVL.

The J gene is TRBJ2-7, the V gene TRBV2; TRBD1 matches 8 bases. Germline V gene data show CDR1 as SNHLY and CDR2 as FYNNEI. The CDR3 extends over 16 amino acids. Trimming cost V 6 bases and J 0 bases; bases outside gene matches: 10. This chain's CDR3 is CASRATLRGPSYEQYF. The CDR3 nucleotides are TGTGCCAGCAGGGCAACCCTCAGGGGGCCCTCCTACGAGCAGTACTTC.

This rearrangement joins TRBV10-3 to TRBJ2-3, with D tentatively TRBD1 (6 bases). This CDR3 comprises 13 residues. Germline V gene data show CDR1 as ENHRY and CDR2 as SYGVKD. The V end was cut by 0 bases, the J end by 6 bases, with 7 bases between. CDR3 sequence: CAISESTGDTQYF. The CDR3 nucleotides read TGTGCCATCAGTGAGTCAACAGGGGATACGCAGTATTTT.

The V and J genes are TRBV6-1 and TRBJ1-1, with TRBD1 as a possible D gene (5 bases). From germline, CDR1 is MNHNS and CDR2 SASEGT. This CDR3 is 13 amino acids long. V gave up 2 bases and J gave up 3 bases, with 7 bases separating them. DNA of the CDR3: TGTGCCAGCAGTGAAAGGGGTGACACTGAAGCTTTCTTT. Translating it yields CASSERGDTEAFF.

The J gene is TRBJ2-7, the V gene TRBV11-2; 13 positions agree with TRBD2. CDR3 length equals 17 residues. V gave up 5 bases and J gave up 2 bases; unmatched junction bases: 9. Germline V gives CDR1 SGHAT, CDR2 FQNNGV. The CDR3 spells CASSPWTSGGLTYEQYF. CDR3 coding DNA: TGTGCCAGCAGCCCCTGGACTAGCGGGGGATTAACCTACGAGCAGTACTTC.

The chain carries TRBV6-2 or TRBV6-3 and TRBJ2-3; D is ambiguous. Trimming shortened V by 0 bases and J by 6 bases, and 10 bases separated the two germline ends. The CDR3 sequence is 14 residues long. The germline gives CDR1 MNHEY, CDR2 SVGEGT. The CDR3 nucleotides read TGTGCCAGCAGTTACTCGAACGAGTGGGATACGCAGTATTTT. It is translated as CASSYSNEWDTQYF.

J is TRBJ2-5 and V is TRBV27, with D perhaps TRBD2 (7 bases). V lost 2 bases and J lost 6, with 25 bases in between. The CDR3 loop spans 18 amino acids. Germline-derived CDR1 and CDR2 are MNHEY and SMNVEV (reference sequence). The CDR3 DNA sequence: TGTGCCAGCAGTTTAAAGGGGGGGCTAGCGGTCCATTCAAAGACCCAGTACTTC. Translation gives CASSLKGGLAVHSKTQYF.

The chain carries TRBV2 and TRBJ1-1; no reliable D call. The V end lost 8 bases, the J end lost 2 bases, and 12 bases lay between the germline ends. The CDR3 consists of 13 residues. Per the germline V gene, CDR1 is SNHLY and CDR2 is FYNNEI. This chain's CDR3 is CASGSSLNTEAFF. The CDR3 region has the DNA TGTGCCAGCGGCTCCTCGTTAAACACTGAAGCTTTCTTT.

The chain joins TRBV6-1 to TRBJ2-1, with 9 bases aligning to TRBD2. J was trimmed by 7 bases and V by 2 bases; bases with no gene match: 9. Germline V gene data show CDR1 as MNHNS and CDR2 as SASEGT. This CDR3 spans 16 amino acids. CDR3 nucleotides: TGTGCCAGCAGTGAATCGGTGTCTAGCGGGGTTAATGAGCAGTTCTTC. Its protein is CASSESVSSGVNEQFF.

This chain joins TRBV15 and TRBJ1-2, with unresolved D. V lost 5 bases to trimming and J lost 3 bases, with 13 bases between them. The CDR3 is made up of 14 amino acids. Germline V gene sequence: CDR1 LNHNV, CDR2 YYDKDF (reference sequence). CDR3: CATSPGTGYYGYTF. The CDR3, as DNA: TGTGCCACCAGCCCGGGTACGGGATACTATGGCTACACCTTC.

DNA for the CDR3: TGTGCCAGCAGCCCTGGGACAGGAAGTGTGAACACTGAAGCTTTCTTT. It yields the protein CASSPGTGSVNTEAFF. The V call is TRBV5-5, the J call TRBJ1-1; TRBD1 matches 8 bases. Germline CDR1 SGHKS, CDR2 YYEKEE (reference sequence). The CDR3 loop spans 16 amino acids. V lost 4 bases and J lost 0; bases outside the gene matches: 8.

This chain uses TRBV7-2 with TRBJ2-1, with D tentatively TRBD2 (7 bases). This CDR3 spans 14 amino acids. Looked up from germline, CDR1 is SGHTA and CDR2 is FQGNSA. Trimming took off 5 bases at V and 3 bases at J, with 11 bases between the two ends. CDR3 sequence (DNA): TGTGCCAGCAGCAACGGGGGGCTCTACAATGAGCAGTTCTTC. This gives the protein CASSNGGLYNEQFF.

The chain combines TRBV28 with TRBJ2-3; 10 bases line up with TRBD1. Trimming took 3 bases from V and 2 from J; bases not matched to a gene: 5. Germline CDR1 is MDHEN and CDR2 is SYDVKM. The CDR3 length is 16 residues. The CDR3 loop reads CASSLSGQGFTDTQYF. DNA of the CDR3: TGTGCCAGCAGTTTGTCGGGACAGGGGTTCACAGATACGCAGTATTTT.

The chain uses TRBV10-3 and TRBJ1-3, with 10 bases aligning to TRBD1. The CDR3 has 14 amino acids. Unmatched junction bases numbered 7, after V lost 7 bases and J lost 7 bases. Germline V gene sequence: CDR1 ENHRY, CDR2 SYGVKD. The CDR3 spells CAIKPGQGLNTIYF. The CDR3 coding sequence is TGTGCCATCAAACCGGGACAGGGGCTGAACACCATATATTTT.

The chain links TRBV18 to TRBJ2-2; possible D gene TRBD2, 5 bases. The CDR3 is made up of 14 amino acids. The germline V gene has CDR1 KGHSH and CDR2 LQKENI. Trimming stripped 5 bases from V and 9 bases from J, with 16 bases between. CDR3 region: CASSSGGLPRELFF. CDR3 sequence (DNA): TGTGCCAGCTCAAGTGGCGGACTCCCGAGGGAGCTGTTTTTT. The whole variable domain, filled in from reference TRBV18 and TRBJ2-2, reads NAGVMQNPRHLVRRRGQEARLRCSPMKGHSHVYWYRQLPEEGLKFMVYLQKENIIDESGMPKERFSAEFPKEGPSILRIQQVVRGDSAAYFCASSSGGLPRELFFGEGSRLTVL.

This chain connects TRBV5-6 to TRBJ1-5; D possibly corresponds to TRBD1 (6 bases). V dropped 3 bases and J dropped 5 bases, with 15 bases sitting between them. This CDR3 is 15 amino acids long. Germline CDR1 SGHDT, CDR2 YYEEEE. The CDR3 spells CASSSTLYRDQPQHF. CDR3 nucleotide sequence: TGTGCCAGCAGCTCGACGCTCTACAGGGATCAGCCCCAGCATTTT. The variable domain in full, completed from reference TRBV5-6 and TRBJ1-5, reads DAGVTQSPTHLIKTRGQQVTLRCSPKSGHDTVSWYQQALGQGPQFIFQYYEEEERQRGNFPDRFSGHQFPNYSSELNVNALLLGDSALYLCASSSTLYRDQPQHFGDGTRLSIL.

The CDR3 DNA reads as TGCAGCGTTGAAGATAGAGCTCGAGGGATTAACTATGGCTACACCTTC. Translating it yields CSVEDRARGINYGYTF. This chain joins TRBV29-1 and TRBJ1-2; D ambiguous. CDR3 length: 16 residues. V gave up 0 bases and J gave up 1 base, with 15 bases separating them. The germline gives CDR1 SQVTM, CDR2 ANQGSEA.

J is TRBJ2-1 and V is TRBV29-1; D may be TRBD1 (5 bases). Trimming stripped 3 bases from V and 13 bases from J, with 10 bases between. From germline, CDR1 is SQVTM and CDR2 ANQGSEA. The CDR3 runs to 10 residues. The CDR3 sequence: CSVDLQGQFF. The CDR3 DNA follows: TGCAGCGTTGATTTGCAGGGTCAGTTCTTC.

This clone appeared a few times. The rearrangement uses TRBV14 and TRBJ1-1; D is possibly TRBD1 (5 bases). This CDR3 has 13 residues. Trimming removed 5 bases from V and 1 base from J, with 8 bases in between. Germline lookup yields CDR1 SGHDN and CDR2 FVKESK. CDR3 DNA sequence: TGTGCCAGCAGCAGGACAACGAACACTGAAGCTTTCTTT. This encodes CASSRTTNTEAFF.

V is TRBV5-1 and J is TRBJ2-1; TRBD2 aligns across 13 bases. V lost 6 bases, J lost 3 bases, and 12 bases stayed unmatched. The CDR3 spans 18 residues. Germline loops: CDR1 SGHRS, CDR2 YFSETQ. CDR3 loop: CASTPTRTSGGVYNEQFF. The CDR3 DNA follows: TGCGCCAGCACCCCCACCCGGACTAGCGGGGGTGTCTACAATGAGCAGTTCTTC. The variable domain in full, completed from reference TRBV5-1 and TRBJ2-1, reads KAGVTQTPRYLIKTRGQQVTLSCSPISGHRSVSWYQQTPGQGLQFLFEYFSETQRNKGNFPGRFSGRQFSNSRSEMNVSTLELGDSALYLCASTPTRTSGGVYNEQFFGPGTRLTVL.

The chain uses TRBV4-3 and TRBJ1-2; TRBD1 agrees at 8 bases. CDR1 is LGHNA, CDR2 YSLEER, per germline. With V trimmed by 4 bases and J by 7 bases, 5 bases remained unmatched. The CDR3 extends over 13 amino acids. The CDR3 nucleotides read TGCGCCAGCAGCCGGGACGACAGGGGTGGCTACACCTTC. It codes for CASSRDDRGGYTF.

The CDR3 bases are TGTGCCAGTACAACAGGGGTCGGCACTGAAGCTTTCTTT. The encoded protein is CASTTGVGTEAFF. This chain uses TRBV6-5 with TRBJ1-1; TRBD1 matches 7 bases. The V gene end was trimmed by 9 bases and the J gene end by 4 bases; junction bases not matched to a gene: 8. The CDR3 has 13 amino acids. Looked up from germline, CDR1 is MNHEY and CDR2 is SVGAGI.

The chain recombines TRBV5-6 with TRBJ2-5; D possibly corresponds to TRBD2 (6 bases). Trimming removed 9 bases at V and 0 bases at J, with 12 bases between. There are 13 residues in the CDR3. Germline CDR1 is SGHDT and CDR2 is YYEEEE. DNA for the CDR3: TGTGCCACCTCAGGGAGGAACCAAGAGACCCAGTACTTC. Translated, it gives CATSGRNQETQYF.